These 32 T cell receptor beta chains originate from one sample sequenced in a study of CD4 T cells in relation to SARS-CoV-2 and coronaviruses. Before the COVID-19 pandemic, during about 2010-2018, CD4+ T cells were taken from unexposed donors. CD4+ T cells were isolated from the cells after less than 13 days of culture. What these receptors recognize is not known. Method: immunoSEQ multiplex PCR; TCRdb's copy keeps in-frame clones and lacks some. The repertoire consists of some 16,000 clones, with roughly 80% occurring once and the leading ten covering about a tenth. The sample comprised CD4+ T cells from PBMCs, cultured in vitro. The receptors come from a human donor in good health.

This rearrangement joins TRBV27 to TRBJ1-1; 9 bases map to TRBD1. CDR1 and CDR2 from the germline V gene are MNHEY and SMNVEV (reference sequence). Trimming took 8 bases from V and 5 from J; bases not matched to a gene: 9. The CDR3 is made up of 14 amino acids. CDR3 residues: CASLDRGWSTEAFF. In nucleotides, the CDR3 is TGTGCCAGCCTCGACAGGGGGTGGAGTACTGAAGCTTTCTTT.

The rearrangement uses TRBV19 and TRBJ1-2; D is uncertain. This CDR3 comprises 14 residues. Deletions cut 1 base from V and 5 bases from J, with 11 bases between. Per the germline V gene, CDR1 is LNHDA and CDR2 is SQIVND (reference sequence). The CDR3 sequence: CASSIAQPRYGYTF. Written as DNA, the CDR3 is TGTGCCAGTAGTATAGCTCAGCCACGATATGGCTACACCTTC.

This clone was counted a few times. V gene TRBV24-1 combines with J gene TRBJ2-1, with 7 nucleotides matching TRBD1. V lost 2 bases, J lost 10 bases, and 7 bases stayed unmatched. Germline V gene lookup returns CDR1 KGHDR and CDR2 SFDVKD. The CDR3 runs to 14 residues. This CDR3 is CATSDYLGGREQFF. DNA of the CDR3: TGTGCCACCAGTGATTACCTAGGGGGCCGAGAGCAGTTCTTC.

This chain links TRBV12-5 with TRBJ2-2; D uncertain. This CDR3 comprises 16 residues. CDR1 and CDR2 (germline): LGHNT, FRNRAP. V shed 7 bases and J shed 7 bases, with 22 bases lying between them. The CDR3 here is CASDFPPGSHIGELFF. CDR3 DNA sequence: TGTGCTAGTGACTTCCCCCCAGGCTCCCACATCGGGGAGCTGTTTTTT. Together with reference TRBV12-5 and TRBJ2-2, the CDR3 gives the full variable domain: DARVTQTPRHKVTEMGQEVTMRCQPILGHNTVFWYRQTMMQGLELLAYFRNRAPLDDSGMPKDRFSAEMPDATLATLKIQPSEPRDSAVYFCASDFPPGSHIGELFFGEGSRLTVL.

The rearrangement joins TRBV3-1 (or the pseudogene TRBV3-2) to TRBJ2-2, with 13 nucleotides matching TRBD2. This CDR3 has 17 amino acids. The germline V gene has CDR1 LGHDT and CDR2 YNNKEL (reference sequence). V trimming: 3 bases; J trimming: 6 bases; junction bases outside the gene matches: 7. The CDR3 region is CASSHSTSGRAAGELFF. The CDR3 DNA is TGTGCCAGCAGCCACTCCACTAGCGGGAGGGCCGCCGGGGAGCTGTTTTTT.

The J gene is TRBJ1-1, the V gene TRBV5-1; 7 positions agree with TRBD1. Germline-derived CDR1 and CDR2 are SGHRS and YFSETQ. V was clipped by 4 bases and J by 7 bases; unmatched bases: 7. This CDR3 contains 13 residues. The CDR3 nucleotides are TGCGCCAGCAGCGTAGGCCAGGGGGGTGAAGCTTTCTTT. Protein sequence: CASSVGQGGEAFF.

This rearrangement joins TRBV19 to TRBJ1-2; D call uncertain. V lost 7 bases and J lost 7, with 19 bases in between. Germline V gene lookup returns CDR1 LNHDA and CDR2 SQIVND (reference sequence). This CDR3 has 14 amino acids. The CDR3 loop is CASIGETLRGGYTF. For the CDR3, the DNA is TGTGCCAGTATTGGGGAGACCTTAAGAGGTGGCTACACCTTC.

This clone was counted a few times. J is TRBJ1-5 and V is TRBV6-2 or TRBV6-3; a weak D match, TRBD1 (5 bases). The V end was cut by 5 bases, the J end by 0 bases, with 14 bases between. Germline V gene sequence: CDR1 MNHEY, CDR2 SVGEGT. The CDR3 loop spans 16 amino acids. DNA for the CDR3: TGTGCCAGCAGTCGGACCCAGGGTTATAGCAATCAGCCCCAGCATTTT. It is translated as CASSRTQGYSNQPQHF.

The chain uses TRBV6-5 and TRBJ2-5; D remains ambiguous. Per germline, CDR1 MNHEY and CDR2 SVGAGI. CDR3 length equals 14 residues. Trimming shortened V by 6 bases and J by 3 bases, and 14 bases separated the two germline ends. This CDR3 reads CASRGRVTEETQYF. CDR3 coding DNA: TGTGCCAGCAGGGGCCGAGTTACAGAAGAGACCCAGTACTTC.

The chain carries TRBV18 and TRBJ2-6, with D unclear. The CDR3 has 13 residues. Trimming cost V 11 bases and J 2 bases, with 10 bases left between them. CDR1 and CDR2 from the germline V gene are KGHSH and LQKENI. The CDR3 coding sequence is TGTGCCCCGAAATGCGCTGGGGCCAACGTCCTGACTTTC. It is translated as CAPKCAGANVLTF.

The rearrangement links TRBV15 to TRBJ1-5; D remains ambiguous. Germline V CDR1 and CDR2: LNHNV, YYDKDF (reference sequence). V was clipped by 5 bases and J by 4 bases, with 9 bases between them. The length of the CDR3 is 13 residues. Here the CDR3 reads CATSRRGNQPQHF. CDR3 sequence (DNA): TGTGCCACCAGCCGACGGGGTAATCAGCCCCAGCATTTT.

The chain recombines TRBV18 with TRBJ2-5, with 11 nucleotides matching TRBD2. Germline lookup yields CDR1 KGHSH and CDR2 LQKENI. Germline trimming cut 0 bases from V and 6 bases from J; bases unmatched to any gene: 6. The CDR3 is 16 amino acids. CDR3 DNA: TGTGCCAGCTCACCACCGCCTAGCGGGAGGACCAAGACCCAGTACTTC. Translation gives CASSPPPSGRTKTQYF.

This sequence joins TRBV6-4 and TRBJ2-3; 9 bases are a match to TRBD2. The CDR3 is 14 amino acids. In germline, CDR1 is MRHNA, CDR2 SNTAGT. V shed 6 bases and J 4 bases; nucleotides not matched to a gene: 5. CDR3 loop: CASSLAGMSDTQYF. CDR3 coding DNA: TGTGCCAGCAGCCTAGCGGGAATGTCAGATACGCAGTATTTT.

The J gene is TRBJ1-1, the V gene TRBV5-5; D uncertain. Germline values: CDR1 SGHKS, CDR2 YYEKEE (reference sequence). Deletions cut 3 bases from V and 3 bases from J, with 9 bases between. The CDR3 consists of 13 residues. The CDR3 coding sequence is TGTGCCAGCAGCTCGAGGCTGGACACTGAAGCTTTCTTT. The encoded protein is CASSSRLDTEAFF. The variable domain in full, completed from reference TRBV5-5 and TRBJ1-1, reads DAGVTQSPTHLIKTRGQQVTLRCSPISGHKSVSWYQQVLGQGPQFIFQYYEKEERGRGNFPDRFSARQFPNYSSELNVNALLLGDSALYLCASSSRLDTEAFFGQGTRLTVV.

The chain employs TRBV6-5 and TRBJ2-7; 11 bases are shared with TRBD2. CDR1 is MNHEY, CDR2 SVGAGI, per germline. The CDR3 runs 13 residues. The J segment lost 5 bases and the V segment lost 5 bases, leaving 2 bases of the junction unmatched. CDR3 in amino acids: CASSIAGGDEQYF. CDR3 in DNA: TGTGCCAGCAGTATAGCGGGAGGGGACGAGCAGTACTTC.

A word on this clone: One end of the junction is discordant with germline, which a read error may explain. The chain carries TRBV5-5 and TRBJ2-3; D possibly corresponds to TRBD2 (6 bases). The germline gives CDR1 SGHKS, CDR2 YYEKEE (reference sequence). This CDR3 is built from 16 residues. CDR3 sequence: CASSLAGGVSTDTQYF. As DNA, the CDR3 is TGTGCCAGCAGTTTGGCTGGAGGGGTGAGCACAGATACGCAGTATTTT.

This clone came up once. The rearrangement uses TRBV6-5 and TRBJ2-1; possible D gene TRBD1, 6 bases. Germline-derived CDR1 and CDR2 are MNHEY and SVGAGI. The CDR3 runs to 14 residues. The V gene lost 6 bases and the J gene lost 0 bases, with 9 bases spanning the gap. The CDR3 is CASRRGSSYNEQFF. The CDR3 bases are TGTGCCAGCAGAAGGGGGAGCTCCTACAATGAGCAGTTCTTC.

The chain employs TRBV4-1 and TRBJ1-1; D gene ambiguous. This CDR3 is 14 amino acids long. V lost 0 bases to trimming and J lost 1 base, with 6 bases between them. The germline CDR1 and CDR2 sequences are MGHRA and YSYEKL. CDR3 loop: CASSQEFSNTEAFF. The CDR3 region has the DNA TGCGCCAGCAGCCAAGAGTTTTCGAACACTGAAGCTTTCTTT.

The rearrangement uses TRBV2 and TRBJ2-3, with no clear D. V was cut by 4 bases and J by 2 bases, with 10 bases left in between. Germline CDR1 SNHLY, CDR2 FYNNEI. The CDR3 is 14 residues long. CDR3 bases: TGTGCCAGCAGTGTCCGGGCCAACACAGATACGCAGTATTTT. It specifies CASSVRANTDTQYF.

The gene calls are TRBV11-2 and TRBJ1-1; D gene uncertain. Germline V gene lookup returns CDR1 SGHAT and CDR2 FQNNGV. The V and J ends lost 4 bases and 1 base respectively, with 7 bases between them. CDR3 length: 13 residues. CDR3 loop: CASSSQRNTEAFF. DNA of the CDR3: TGTGCCAGCAGCTCCCAAAGGAACACTGAAGCTTTCTTT. Full variable domain (rest looked up from reference TRBV11-2 and TRBJ1-1): EAGVAQSPRYKIIEKRQSVAFWCNPISGHATLYWYQQILGQGPKLLIQFQNNGVVDDSQLPKDRFSAERLKGVDSTLKIQPAKLEDSAVYLCASSSQRNTEAFFGQGTRLTVV.

CDR3 coding DNA: TGCGCCAGCAGCTTGGAACAGCTCAATGAGCAGTTCTTC. Its protein is CASSLEQLNEQFF. This chain joins TRBV5-1 and TRBJ2-1; D ambiguous. From germline, CDR1 is SGHRS and CDR2 YFSETQ. The V and J ends lost 0 bases and 6 bases respectively, with 7 bases between them. The CDR3 consists of 13 residues. Looking up the rest from reference TRBV5-1 and TRBJ2-1 gives the full variable domain: KAGVTQTPRYLIKTRGQQVTLSCSPISGHRSVSWYQQTPGQGLQFLFEYFSETQRNKGNFPGRFSGRQFSNSRSEMNVSTLELGDSALYLCASSLEQLNEQFFGPGTRLTVL.

This clone was seen a few times. The V call is TRBV25-1, the J call TRBJ1-4; 7 bases are shared with TRBD1. Germline assignment: CDR1 MGHDK and CDR2 SYGVNS. Losses at the gene ends were 4 bases for V and 10 bases for J; bases not matched to a gene: 6. The CDR3 totals 13 residues. CDR3 DNA: TGTGCCAGCAGTGGACAGGGTGAGGGAAAACTGTTTTTT. This encodes CASSGQGEGKLFF.

The chain employs TRBV27 and TRBJ1-6; 9 bases are shared with TRBD1. Trimming removed 6 bases from V and 9 bases from J; junction bases left unmatched: 12. In germline, CDR1 is MNHEY, CDR2 SMNVEV (reference sequence). This CDR3 has 16 residues. The DNA for the CDR3 is TGTGCCAGCAGGCCCAAGGACAGGGGAGTGGGTTCACCCCTCCACTTT. This codes for CASRPKDRGVGSPLHF.

The chain joins TRBV28 to TRBJ2-3, with no clear D. The length of the CDR3 is 11 residues. Germline CDR1 and CDR2: MDHEN and SYDVKM. The V end lost 8 bases, the J end lost 7 bases, and 10 bases lay between the germline ends. The CDR3 DNA is TGTGCCAGCGGGCTTCACTATACGCAGTATTTT. Its translation is CASGLHYTQYF.

The chain recombines TRBV6-5 with TRBJ1-1, with D possibly being TRBD1 (6 bases). The CDR3 has 13 amino acids. Germline loops: CDR1 MNHEY, CDR2 SVGAGI. CDR3 protein: CAIQKGGSTEAFF. CDR3 sequence (DNA): TGTGCAATCCAAAAGGGGGGTTCCACTGAAGCTTTCTTT.

The V and J genes are TRBV12-3 or TRBV12-4 and TRBJ2-1; D unclear. CDR3 length: 12 amino acids. V lost 3 bases and J 6 bases, leaving 6 bases between the germline ends. The CDR3 DNA follows: TGTGCCAGCAGTTTCCCCCGCAATGAGCAGTTCTTC. It encodes CASSFPRNEQFF.

The rearrangement uses TRBV18 and TRBJ2-7, with TRBD1 matching over 9 bases. CDR3 size: 18 residues. Germline lookup yields CDR1 KGHSH and CDR2 LQKENI. Trimming removed 2 bases from V and 5 bases from J; junction bases left unmatched: 16. DNA of the CDR3: TGTGCCAGCTCACCAAGTCGGCTAGGGACAGGGTCTTTGCACGAGCAGTACTTC. It translates to CASSPSRLGTGSLHEQYF.

V usage is TRBV28 and J usage is TRBJ1-5; 10 bases fit TRBD1. The CDR3 runs to 14 residues. The germline V gene has CDR1 MDHEN and CDR2 SYDVKM. J was trimmed by 10 bases and V by 5 bases; bases with no gene match: 8. CDR3 region: CASSLPGQGKPQHF. CDR3 coding DNA: TGTGCCAGCAGTCTTCCGGGACAGGGGAAACCCCAGCATTTT.

The genes are TRBV2 and TRBJ2-2; 8 positions agree with TRBD1. The length of the CDR3 is 12 residues. Germline V gene sequence: CDR1 SNHLY, CDR2 FYNNEI. V was pared by 10 bases and J by 6 bases, with 4 bases of the junction left unmatched. CDR3 residues: CANDRGAGELFF. CDR3 nucleotide sequence: TGTGCCAACGACAGGGGCGCCGGGGAGCTGTTTTTT.

V is TRBV6-2 or TRBV6-3 and J is TRBJ2-2; D is uncertain. This CDR3 spans 16 amino acids. Germline V lookup: CDR1 MNHEY, CDR2 SVGEGT. The V end was cut by 4 bases, the J end by 1 base, with 13 bases between. CDR3 nucleotides: TGTGCCAGCAGTTTGACTCCGACCCTGAACACCGGGGAGCTGTTTTTT. As protein: CASSLTPTLNTGELFF.

The chain joins TRBV11-2 to TRBJ2-5, with 7 bases aligning to TRBD2. The CDR3 loop spans 17 amino acids. V trimming: 6 bases; J trimming: 1 base; junction bases outside the gene matches: 14. Per the germline V gene, CDR1 is SGHAT and CDR2 is FQNNGV. Here the CDR3 reads CASRATWGSGGQETQYF. The CDR3 nucleotides are TGTGCCAGCAGGGCCACGTGGGGCTCGGGGGGCCAAGAGACCCAGTACTTC.

J is TRBJ2-5 and V is TRBV6-6; D gene ambiguous. CDR1 MNHNY and CDR2 SVGAGI come from the germline V gene (reference sequence). The CDR3 loop spans 11 amino acids. Trimming took 6 bases from V and 2 from J, leaving 4 bases between them. CDR3 sequence: CASRTQETQYF. The CDR3 DNA is TGTGCCAGCAGGACACAAGAGACCCAGTACTTC.